This T cell receptor (beta chain) was found in a study of T cell responses to AZD1222 COVID-19 vaccine. Study results and limitations: The repertoires were collected only after the peak T cell response. Vaccination with two AZD1222 doses was followed by a rise in Spike-specific TCR breadth and depth. Females outnumbered males among donors, who were mostly white British; clonal diversity was possibly underestimated.

Using immunoSEQ multiplex PCR, the repertoire was profiled, and TCRdb retains in-frame clones only, with some absent. Here the sample spans roughly 120,000 clones, around 89% being singletons. Of note for this clone: Its specificity is unknown.

V lost 2 bases, J lost 4 bases, and 15 bases lay in between. The CDR3 is 15 residues long. In germline, CDR1 is SGHAT, CDR2 FQDESV (reference sequence). The sequence derives from an adult who received the AZD1222 COVID-19 vaccine. Sequences were derived from peripheral blood, sampled 28 days after the second AZD1222 dose. The rearrangement joins TRBV11-1 to TRBJ2-7; weak D call: TRBD1 (6 bases). CDR3 in DNA: TGTGCCAGCAGCTTATCTTTGGGGACACCATACGAGCAGTACTTC. Protein: CASSLSLGTPYEQYF.